A selection of T cell receptor beta chains follows, all from one sample in a study of CD8+CD57+ T cells in acquired aplastic anemia. TCRdb passed the reads through MiXCR, listing each CDR3 protein once. The table lists approximately 180,000 distinct CDR3 sequences, around half of them singletons. Sequenced: sorted CD4+, CD8+, or CD8+CD57+ T cells (not recorded which) from PBMCs. Receptor source: a human donor with aplastic anemia. Each CDR3 is given with its conserved first and last residue. D genes are given only for firm matches. Size values are once, few and many counts, or a class for expanded clones, and some rows have none.

D,size,V,J,DNA,CDR3
TRBD1,many,TRBV20-1,TRBJ1-2,TGCAGTGCTATAGACAGGGGGAACACCTTC,CSAIDRGNTF
TRBD1,.,TRBV20-1,TRBJ1-2,TGCAGTGCTCCCAGGGGGGGTGATTATGGCTACACCTTC,CSAPRGGDYGYTF
.,.,TRBV2,TRBJ1-2,TGTGCCAGCAGTGAAGCTTGGCAGGGGATTGGCTACACCTTC,CASSEAWQGIGYTF
.,few,TRBV28,TRBJ1-2,TGTGCCAGCAGTTTTAACTCCTTTGGCGGCTACACCTTC,CASSFNSFGGYTF
TRBD1,many,TRBV2,TRBJ1-5,TGTGCCAGCAGTGCGGTCGGGCTGGGACAGGGTAGCAATCAGCCCCAGCATTTT,CASSAVGLGQGSNQPQHF
.,.,TRBV14,TRBJ2-7,TGTGCCAGCAGCCAAGATTCACCGCGGTCGGTGGTCCACGAGCAGTACTTC,CASSQDSPRSVVHEQYF
TRBD1,once,TRBV7-9,TRBJ1-1,TGTGCCAGCAGTTCCCAGGGGGCCTACACTGAAGCTTTCTTT,CASSSQGAYTEAFF
.,few,TRBV30,TRBJ1-3,TGTGCCTGGAGTGTAGAGGGAAACACCATATATTTT,CAWSVEGNTIYF
.,few,TRBV10-2,TRBJ2-3,TGCGCCAGCGACTCAGACGCAACAGATACGCAGTATTTT,CASDSDATDTQYF
.,.,TRBV10-3,TRBJ2-7,TGTGCCAGCAGTTACTCGAACACAGCGACCTACGAGCAGTACTTC,CASSYSNTATYEQYF